This T cell receptor beta chain was obtained from a study of blood T cells in healthy people across ages. Study-level points and caveats: Strong correlation linked observed beta diversity and percent naive T cells.

Primed by a sample-barcoded 5' primer and a J-beta primer mix, a second PCR proceeded for roughly 6 to 12 cycles. Every cDNA molecule bore a tag from a template-switch adaptor containing 12 random nucleotides. TCRdb re-called the 5' RACE reads through MiXCR, storing one row per CDR3 protein. The data show fewer than 1,000,000 distinct CDR3 sequences, with approximately 48% seen just once and about 21% held by the top ten. Comments on this clonotype: The antigen is not known. At one end the junction does not follow the germline gene, possibly because of a read error.

This sequence was found in a man aged 60 to 69 in good health. The material sequenced was blood.

This chain's CDR3 is CASSHPVTGANVPTF. For the CDR3, the DNA is TGCGCCAGCAGCCACCCAGTCACTGGGGCCAACGTCCCGACTTTC. This chain joins TRBV4-3 and TRBJ2-6, with D possibly matching TRBD1 (5 bases). The CDR3 is 15 amino acids. The germline gives CDR1 LGHNA, CDR2 YSLEER.